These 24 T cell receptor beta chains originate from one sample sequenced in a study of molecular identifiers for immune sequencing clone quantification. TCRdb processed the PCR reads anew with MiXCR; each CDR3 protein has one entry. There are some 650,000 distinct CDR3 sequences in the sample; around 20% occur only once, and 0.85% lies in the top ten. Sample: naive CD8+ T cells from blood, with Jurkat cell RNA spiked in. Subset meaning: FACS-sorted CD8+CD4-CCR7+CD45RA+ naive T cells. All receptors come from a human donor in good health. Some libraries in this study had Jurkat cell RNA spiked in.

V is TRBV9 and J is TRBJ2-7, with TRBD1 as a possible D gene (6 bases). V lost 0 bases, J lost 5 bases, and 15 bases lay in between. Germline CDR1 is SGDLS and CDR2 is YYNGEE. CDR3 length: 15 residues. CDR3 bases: TGTGCCAGCAGCGTAGTCCCAGGGGTTGACCACGAGCAGTACTTC. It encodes CASSVVPGVDHEQYF.

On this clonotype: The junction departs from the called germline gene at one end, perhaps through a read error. In DNA, the CDR3 is TGTGCCAGCGGCTTAGCAGGACAGTCTGGAAACACCATATATTTT. It is translated as CASGLAGQSGNTIYF. The J gene is TRBJ1-3, the V gene TRBV7-6, with D tentatively TRBD1 (6 bases). Germline values: CDR1 SGHVS, CDR2 FNYEAQ. The CDR3 has 15 amino acids.

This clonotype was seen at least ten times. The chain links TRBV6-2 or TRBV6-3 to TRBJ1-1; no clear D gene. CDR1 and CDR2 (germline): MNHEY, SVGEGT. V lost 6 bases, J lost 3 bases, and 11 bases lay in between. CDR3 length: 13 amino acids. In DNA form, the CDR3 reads TGTGCCAGCAGGTTCACAAGGTACACTGAAGCTTTCTTT. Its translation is CASRFTRYTEAFF.

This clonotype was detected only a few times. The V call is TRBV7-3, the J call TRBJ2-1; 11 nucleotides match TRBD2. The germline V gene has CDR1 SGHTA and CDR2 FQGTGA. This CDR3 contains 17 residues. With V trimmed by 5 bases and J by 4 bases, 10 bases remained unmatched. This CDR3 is CASSPPRSGREYNEQFF. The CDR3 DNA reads TGTGCCAGCAGCCCCCCCCGTAGCGGGAGGGAGTACAATGAGCAGTTCTTC.

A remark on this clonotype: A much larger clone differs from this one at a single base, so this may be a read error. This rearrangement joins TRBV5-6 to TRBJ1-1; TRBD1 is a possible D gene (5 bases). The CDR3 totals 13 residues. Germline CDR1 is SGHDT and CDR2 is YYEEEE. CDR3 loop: CASGLRGVAEAFF. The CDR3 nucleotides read TGTGCCAGCGGCTTGAGAGGGGTGGCTGAAGCTTTCTTT. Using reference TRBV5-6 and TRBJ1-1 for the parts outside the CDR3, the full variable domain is DAGVTQSPTHLIKTRGQQVTLRCSPKSGHDTVSWYQQALGQGPQFIFQYYEEEERQRGNFPDRFSGHQFPNYSSELNVNALLLGDSALYLCASGLRGVAEAFFGQGTRLTVV.

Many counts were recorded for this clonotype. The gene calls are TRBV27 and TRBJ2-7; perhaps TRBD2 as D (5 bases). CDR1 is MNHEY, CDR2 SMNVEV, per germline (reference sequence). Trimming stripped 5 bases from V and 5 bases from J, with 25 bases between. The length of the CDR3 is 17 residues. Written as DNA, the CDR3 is TGTGCCAGCAGTACAGCCGCGGAGGTCCTAGGTTTAAACGAGCAGTACTTC. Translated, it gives CASSTAAEVLGLNEQYF.

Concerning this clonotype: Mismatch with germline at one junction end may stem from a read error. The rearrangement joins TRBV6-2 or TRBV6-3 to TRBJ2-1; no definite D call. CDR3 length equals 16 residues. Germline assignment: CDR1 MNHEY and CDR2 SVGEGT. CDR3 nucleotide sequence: TGTGCCAGCAATTACTCCTCGCAGGAACCCTACAATGAGCAGTTCTTC. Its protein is CASNYSSQEPYNEQFF.

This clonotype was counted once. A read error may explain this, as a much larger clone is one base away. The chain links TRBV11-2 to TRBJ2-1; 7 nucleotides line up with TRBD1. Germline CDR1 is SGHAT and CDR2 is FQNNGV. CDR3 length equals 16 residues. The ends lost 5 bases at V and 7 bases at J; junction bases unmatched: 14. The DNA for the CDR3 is TGTGCCAGCAGCATAAATAGCGAGGGGGCCGTGAATGAGCAGTTCTTC. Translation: CASSINSEGAVNEQFF. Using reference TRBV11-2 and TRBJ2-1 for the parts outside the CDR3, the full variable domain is EAGVAQSPRYKIIEKRQSVAFWCNPISGHATLYWYQQILGQGPKLLIQFQNNGVVDDSQLPKDRFSAERLKGVDSTLKIQPAKLEDSAVYLCASSINSEGAVNEQFFGPGTRLTVL.

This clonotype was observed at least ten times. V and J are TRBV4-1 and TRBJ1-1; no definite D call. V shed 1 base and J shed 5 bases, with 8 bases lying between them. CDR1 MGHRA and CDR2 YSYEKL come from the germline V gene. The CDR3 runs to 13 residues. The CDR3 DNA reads TGCGCCAGCAGCCAAGGCACAGTGACTGAAGCTTTCTTT. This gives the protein CASSQGTVTEAFF.

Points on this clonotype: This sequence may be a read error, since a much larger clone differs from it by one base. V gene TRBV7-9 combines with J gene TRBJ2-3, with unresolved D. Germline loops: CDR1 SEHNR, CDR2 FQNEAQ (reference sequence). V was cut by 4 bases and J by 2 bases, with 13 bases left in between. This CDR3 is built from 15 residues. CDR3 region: CASSSIAGNTDTQYF. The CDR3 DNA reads TGTGCCAGCAGCTCTATTGCTGGCAACACAGATACGCAGTATTTT.

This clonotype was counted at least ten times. In DNA form, the CDR3 reads TGTGCCAGCAGCCGGGGGGGCGGGGCTCAAGAGACCCAGTACTTC. Residues: CASSRGGGAQETQYF. The chain recombines TRBV7-7 with TRBJ2-5; 8 bases agree with TRBD2. V trimming: 5 bases; J trimming: 2 bases; junction bases outside the gene matches: 7. Germline V gene lookup returns CDR1 SSHAT and CDR2 FNYEAQ (reference sequence). This CDR3 has 15 amino acids.

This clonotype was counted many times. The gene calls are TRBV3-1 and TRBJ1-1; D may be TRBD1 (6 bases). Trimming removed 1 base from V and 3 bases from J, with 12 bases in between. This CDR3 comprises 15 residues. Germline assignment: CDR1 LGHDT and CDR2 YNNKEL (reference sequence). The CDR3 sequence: CASSQAVGGHTEAFF. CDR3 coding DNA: TGTGCCAGCAGCCAAGCCGTCGGGGGCCACACTGAAGCTTTCTTT. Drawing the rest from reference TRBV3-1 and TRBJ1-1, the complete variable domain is DTAVSQTPKYLVTQMGNDKSIKCEQNLGHDTMYWYKQDSKKFLKIMFSYNNKELIINETVPNRFSPKSPDKAHLNLHINSLELGDSAVYFCASSQAVGGHTEAFFGQGTRLTVV.

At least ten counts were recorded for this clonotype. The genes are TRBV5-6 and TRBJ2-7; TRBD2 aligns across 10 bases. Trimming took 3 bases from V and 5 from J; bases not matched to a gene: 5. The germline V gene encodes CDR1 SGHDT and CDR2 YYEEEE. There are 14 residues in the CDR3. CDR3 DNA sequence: TGTGCCAGCAGCTCGGGACTAGCGACCAACGAGCAGTACTTC. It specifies CASSSGLATNEQYF.

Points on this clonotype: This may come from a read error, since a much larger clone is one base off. The CDR3 DNA is TGTGCCAGCAGTCTCCCCGGTGATCGGTCCTACGATCAGTACTTC. This gives the protein CASSLPGDRSYDQYF. V gene TRBV6-2 or TRBV6-3 combines with J gene TRBJ2-7; D uncertain. Germline-derived CDR1 and CDR2 are MNHEY and SVGEGT. This CDR3 comprises 15 residues.

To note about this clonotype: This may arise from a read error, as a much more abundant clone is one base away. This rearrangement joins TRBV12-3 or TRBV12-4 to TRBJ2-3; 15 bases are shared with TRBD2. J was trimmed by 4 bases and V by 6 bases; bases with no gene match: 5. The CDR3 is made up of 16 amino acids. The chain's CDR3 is CASRRTSGGVADTQYF. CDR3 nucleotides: TGTGCCAGCAGGAGGACTAGCGGGGGGGTCGCAGATACGCAGTATTTT.

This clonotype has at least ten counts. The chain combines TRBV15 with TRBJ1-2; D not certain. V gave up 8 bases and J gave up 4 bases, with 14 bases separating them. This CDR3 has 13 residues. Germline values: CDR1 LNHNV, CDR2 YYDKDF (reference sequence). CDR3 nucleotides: TGTGCCACCGGGCCCAAGGAGGCCTATGGCTACACCTTC. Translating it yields CATGPKEAYGYTF. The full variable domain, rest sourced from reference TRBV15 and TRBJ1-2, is DAMVIQNPRYQVTQFGKPVTLSCSQTLNHNVMYWYQQKSSQAPKLLFHYYDKDFNNEADTPDNFQSRRPNTSFCFLDIRSPGLGDTAMYLCATGPKEAYGYTFGSGTRLTVV.

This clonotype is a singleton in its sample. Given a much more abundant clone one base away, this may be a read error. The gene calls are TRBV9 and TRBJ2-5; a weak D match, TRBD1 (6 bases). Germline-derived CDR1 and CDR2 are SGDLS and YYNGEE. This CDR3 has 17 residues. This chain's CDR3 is CASSVGYFGTPQEAQYF. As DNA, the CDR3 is TGTGCCAGCAGCGTAGGTTATTTTGGGACACCCCAAGAGGCCCAGTACTTC.

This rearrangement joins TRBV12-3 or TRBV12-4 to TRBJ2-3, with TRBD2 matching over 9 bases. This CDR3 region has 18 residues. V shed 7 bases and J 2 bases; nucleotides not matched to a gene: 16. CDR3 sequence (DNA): TGTGCCAGCACTAATGGGGGCAGCGGGGGGATTGACACAGATACGCAGTATTTT. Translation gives CASTNGGSGGIDTDTQYF.

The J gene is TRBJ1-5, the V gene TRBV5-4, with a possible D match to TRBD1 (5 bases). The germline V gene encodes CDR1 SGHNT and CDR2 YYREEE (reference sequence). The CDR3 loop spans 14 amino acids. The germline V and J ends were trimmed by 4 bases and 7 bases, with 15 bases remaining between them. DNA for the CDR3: TGTGCCAGCAGCCTGAGCAGGGCGCAACAGCCCCAGCATTTT. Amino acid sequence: CASSLSRAQQPQHF.

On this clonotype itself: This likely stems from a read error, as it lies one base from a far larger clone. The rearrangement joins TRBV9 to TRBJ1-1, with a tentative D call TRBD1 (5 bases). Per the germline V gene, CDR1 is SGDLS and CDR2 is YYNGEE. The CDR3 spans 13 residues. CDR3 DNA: TGTGCCCGCAGCATCGGCGGGGGGACTGAAGCTTTCTTT. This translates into CARSIGGGTEAFF. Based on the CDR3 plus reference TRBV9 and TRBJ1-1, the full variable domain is DSGVTQTPKHLITATGQRVTLRCSPRSGDLSVYWYQQSLDQGLQFLIQYYNGEERAKGNILERFSAQQFPDLHSELNLSSLELGDSALYFCARSIGGGTEAFFGQGTRLTVV.

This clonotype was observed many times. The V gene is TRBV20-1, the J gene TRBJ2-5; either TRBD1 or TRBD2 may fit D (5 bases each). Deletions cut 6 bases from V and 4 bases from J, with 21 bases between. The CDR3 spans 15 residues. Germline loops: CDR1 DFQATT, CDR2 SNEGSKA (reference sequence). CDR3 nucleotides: TGCAGTGCCAGGGAGCGAGTCCCTGGAGGAGAGACCCAGTACTTC. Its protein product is CSARERVPGGETQYF.

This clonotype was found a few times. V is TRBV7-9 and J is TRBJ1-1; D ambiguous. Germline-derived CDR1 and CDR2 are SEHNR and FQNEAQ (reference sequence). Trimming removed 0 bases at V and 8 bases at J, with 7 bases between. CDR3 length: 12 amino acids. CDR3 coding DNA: TGTGCCAGCAGCTTAGCAACAACCGAAGCTTTCTTT. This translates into CASSLATTEAFF. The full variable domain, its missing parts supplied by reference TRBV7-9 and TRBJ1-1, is DTGVSQNPRHKITKRGQNVTFRCDPISEHNRLYWYRQTLGQGPEFLTYFQNEAQLEKSRLLSDRFSAERPKGSFSTLEIQRTEQGDSAMYLCASSLATTEAFFGQGTRLTVV.

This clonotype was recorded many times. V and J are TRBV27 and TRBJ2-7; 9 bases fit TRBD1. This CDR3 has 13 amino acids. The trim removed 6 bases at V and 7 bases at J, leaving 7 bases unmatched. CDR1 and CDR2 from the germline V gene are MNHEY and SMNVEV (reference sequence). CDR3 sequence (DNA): TGTGCCAGCAGCCCACAGGGGGCGCTTGAGCAGTACTTC. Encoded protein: CASSPQGALEQYF.

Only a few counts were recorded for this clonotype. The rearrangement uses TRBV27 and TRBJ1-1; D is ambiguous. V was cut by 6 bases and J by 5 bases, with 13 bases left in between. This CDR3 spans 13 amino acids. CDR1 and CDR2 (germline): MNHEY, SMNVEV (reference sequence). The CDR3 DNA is TGTGCCAGCAGCACCCCGCCCGGGACTGAAGCTTTCTTT. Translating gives CASSTPPGTEAFF.